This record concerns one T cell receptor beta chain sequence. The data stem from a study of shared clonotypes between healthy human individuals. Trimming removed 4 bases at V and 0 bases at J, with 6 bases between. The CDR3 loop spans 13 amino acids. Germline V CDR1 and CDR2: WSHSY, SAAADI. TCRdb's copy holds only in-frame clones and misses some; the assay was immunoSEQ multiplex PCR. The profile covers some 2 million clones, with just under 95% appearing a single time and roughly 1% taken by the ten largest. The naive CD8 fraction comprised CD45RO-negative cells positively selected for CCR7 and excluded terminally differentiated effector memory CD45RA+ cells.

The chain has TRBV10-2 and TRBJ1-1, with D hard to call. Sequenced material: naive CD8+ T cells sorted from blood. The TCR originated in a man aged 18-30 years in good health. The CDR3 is CASSAQLNTEAFF. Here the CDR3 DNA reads TGCGCCAGCAGTGCGCAACTGAACACTGAAGCTTTCTTT.